A single sample gave rise to the 19 T cell receptor beta chains below, sequenced in a study of T cell responses to AZD1222 COVID-19 vaccine (TCRdb year 2021). Receptor amplification or capture employed the immunoSEQ multiplex PCR assay. Here the immuneACCESS table is served through TCRdb, limited to in-frame sequences with V and J called. Missing clones are a known gap in these copies; in checked studies unresolved V genes cover under half, and the rest lacks a known reason. For this sample the table gives 120,000 or so clones, of which around 80% were detected only once. About 27% of the sample is taken by the ten largest. This sample's time point label indicates: about 28 days (+/-7) after the second vaccine dose. Sequenced here: peripheral blood, sampled 28 days after the second AZD1222 dose. All receptors come from an adult who received the AZD1222 COVID-19 vaccine.

The table lists this clone with a few counts. The V call is TRBV10-2, the J call TRBJ1-1, with D possibly being TRBD1 (5 bases). Per germline, CDR1 WSHSY and CDR2 SAAADI. This CDR3 has 14 amino acids. The germline V and J ends were trimmed by 8 bases and 0 bases, with 13 bases remaining between them. This CDR3 reads CASSGSNMNTEAFF. Here the CDR3 DNA reads TGCGCCAGCTCAGGGTCTAACATGAACACTGAAGCTTTCTTT.

The chain employs TRBV6-4 and TRBJ2-2; 8 nucleotides match TRBD1. Trimming at V came to 5 bases and at J to 3 bases, leaving 11 bases not matched to a gene. CDR1 is MRHNA and CDR2 is SNTAGT in the germline V gene. This CDR3 comprises 17 residues. The CDR3 DNA is TGTGCCAGCAGTCGCACTCCAGGGGGCGCAGACACCGGGGAGCTGTTTTTT. Translated, it gives CASSRTPGGADTGELFF.

The chain has TRBV18 and TRBJ2-7; D may be TRBD2 (6 bases). Looked up from germline, CDR1 is KGHSH and CDR2 is LQKENI. Deletions cut 5 bases from V and 2 bases from J, with 16 bases between. This CDR3 spans 15 amino acids. CDR3 sequence reads: CASSSPGELTYEQYF. CDR3 coding DNA: TGTGCCAGCTCATCCCCGGGGGAGTTAACCTACGAGCAGTACTTC.

The chain's CDR3 is CASSFNIRTPTEAFF. CDR3 DNA sequence: TGCGCCAGCAGCTTTAACATACGAACCCCCACTGAAGCTTTCTTT. V usage is TRBV5-1 and J usage is TRBJ1-1; D not certain. V was pared by 2 bases and J by 4 bases, with 15 bases between. The CDR3 consists of 15 residues. The germline V gene has CDR1 SGHRS and CDR2 YFSETQ.

The chain uses TRBV7-2 and TRBJ1-1; D perhaps matches TRBD1 (6 bases). The CDR3 runs 13 residues. Germline V gene sequence: CDR1 SGHTA, CDR2 FQGNSA. The V end lost 5 bases, the J end lost 10 bases, and 17 bases lay between the germline ends. The CDR3 DNA is TGTGCCAGCAGCACTGGGACAACCCGCGGAGCTTTCTTT. This translates into CASSTGTTRGAFF.

In its sample, this clone was seen once. This rearrangement joins TRBV6-5 to TRBJ2-1; D possibly uses TRBD1 or TRBD2 (6 bases each). Trimming stripped 4 bases from V and 9 bases from J, with 16 bases between. Germline CDR1 MNHEY, CDR2 SVGAGI. The length of the CDR3 is 14 residues. The CDR3 DNA sequence: TGTGCCAGCAGTTTTAGGGGGGAGTCTACTGAGCAGTTCTTC. Residues: CASSFRGESTEQFF.

This rearrangement joins TRBV6-2 or TRBV6-3 to TRBJ2-7; a possible D gene is TRBD1 (5 bases). The ends were cut back, 3 bases at V and 2 bases at J, with 14 bases in the middle. CDR1 and CDR2 (germline): MNHEY, SVGEGT. The CDR3 is 15 residues long. CDR3 loop: CASSYLSRVPYEQYF. The CDR3 DNA sequence: TGTGCCAGCAGTTATCTTTCCAGGGTCCCCTACGAGCAGTACTTC.

In its sample, this clone was seen once. The chain employs TRBV19 and TRBJ2-7, with no clear D. This CDR3 contains 13 residues. V shed 3 bases and J shed 1 base, with 7 bases lying between them. Germline CDR1 LNHDA, CDR2 SQIVND (reference sequence). In nucleotides, the CDR3 is TGTGCCAGTAGTATCGAGGTATCCTACGAGCAGTACTTC. Its protein product is CASSIEVSYEQYF.

The V gene is TRBV5-1, the J gene TRBJ1-5; D perhaps matches TRBD1 (5 bases). Germline V gene sequence: CDR1 SGHRS, CDR2 YFSETQ. The CDR3 sequence is 15 residues long. Between the trimmed V and J ends, which lost 2 bases and 5 bases, there was a span of 14 bases. The CDR3 sequence is CASSFKGEGDQPQHF. Here the CDR3 DNA reads TGCGCCAGCAGCTTTAAAGGGGAAGGGGATCAGCCCCAGCATTTT.

Here the CDR3 reads CASSLSPGQGDYGYTF. In DNA, the CDR3 is TGCGCCAGCAGCTTGTCACCGGGACAGGGAGACTATGGCTACACCTTC. The rearrangement links TRBV5-1 to TRBJ1-2; the match to TRBD1 covers 9 bases. CDR1 is SGHRS and CDR2 is YFSETQ in the germline V gene. The CDR3 runs 16 residues. The V gene end was trimmed by 1 base and the J gene end by 3 bases; junction bases not matched to a gene: 7.

The J gene is TRBJ1-2, the V gene TRBV19; no firm D call. Germline assignment: CDR1 LNHDA and CDR2 SQIVND (reference sequence). V was pared by 5 bases and J by 5 bases, with 12 bases between. CDR3 length: 13 residues. CDR3 DNA: TGTGCCAGTAGTCCCCGTGGATATTATGGCTACACCTTC. It translates to CASSPRGYYGYTF.

The DNA of the CDR3 is TGCGCCAGCAGCTTGAGTGGACAGGGAGGCACCGGGGAGCTGTTTTTT. Amino acids: CASSLSGQGGTGELFF. V usage is TRBV5-1 and J usage is TRBJ2-2; 8 bases map to TRBD1. J was trimmed by 4 bases and V by 1 base; bases with no gene match: 6. Germline CDR1 and CDR2: SGHRS and YFSETQ. The CDR3 sequence is 16 residues long.

This chain links TRBV19 with TRBJ1-5, with D possibly TRBD1 on 6 matching bases. CDR3 size: 15 residues. V lost 4 bases, J lost 6 bases, and 16 bases lay in between. Germline V CDR1 and CDR2: LNHDA, SQIVND (reference sequence). CDR3 region: CASSNTGTPIQPQHF. The CDR3 DNA is TGTGCCAGTAGTAATACTGGGACACCTATTCAGCCCCAGCATTTT.

This chain uses TRBV7-2 with TRBJ2-3, with D maybe TRBD1 (6 bases). The germline CDR1 and CDR2 sequences are SGHTA and FQGNSA. Trimming removed 4 bases at V and 5 bases at J, with 19 bases between. This CDR3 comprises 16 residues. CDR3 sequence (DNA): TGTGCCAGCAGCTCCCTCGGCAGGGGTGTTGGAGATACGCAGTATTTT. Its translation is CASSSLGRGVGDTQYF.

This chain connects TRBV15 to TRBJ1-6; D may be TRBD1 (6 bases). Germline V gene lookup returns CDR1 LNHNV and CDR2 YYDKDF (reference sequence). Deletions cut 3 bases from V and 8 bases from J, with 17 bases between. The CDR3 consists of 16 residues. The CDR3 loop reads CATSRLPWGRDSPLHF. CDR3 DNA: TGTGCCACCAGCAGGCTTCCTTGGGGGCGCGATTCACCCCTCCACTTT.

V is TRBV29-1 and J is TRBJ1-3; no definite D call. V was pared by 4 bases and J by 3 bases, with 7 bases between. The CDR3 contains 12 residues. The V gene's germline CDR1 is SQVTM and CDR2 ANQGSEA. CDR3 DNA sequence: TGCAGCGTTGGGGCCGATGGAAACACCATATATTTT. Translated, it gives CSVGADGNTIYF.

The chain uses TRBV3-1 (or the pseudogene TRBV3-2) and TRBJ1-2; no clear D. CDR1 is LGHDT, CDR2 YNNKEL, per germline (reference sequence). V lost 2 bases and J 5 bases, leaving 6 bases between the germline ends. This CDR3 comprises 12 residues. The CDR3 sequence is CASSQHGYGYTF. In nucleotides, the CDR3 is TGTGCCAGCAGCCAACACGGTTATGGCTACACCTTC.

V gene TRBV6-2 or TRBV6-3 combines with J gene TRBJ2-5; D may be TRBD2 (6 bases). With 2 bases removed from V and 1 base from J, the gap between germline ends came to 17 bases. This CDR3 has 17 amino acids. In germline, CDR1 is MNHEY, CDR2 SVGEGT. The CDR3: CASSYPGRGSSQETQYF. The DNA of the CDR3 is TGTGCCAGCAGTTACCCCGGTCGGGGGTCTTCCCAAGAGACCCAGTACTTC.

This chain links TRBV10-3 with TRBJ1-2; D gene unclear. Germline V gives CDR1 ENHRY, CDR2 SYGVKD. V was pared by 0 bases and J by 5 bases, with 10 bases between. The CDR3 consists of 14 residues. CDR3 residues: CAISESQDGYGYTF. In DNA, the CDR3 is TGTGCCATCAGTGAGTCGCAAGATGGGTATGGCTACACCTTC.